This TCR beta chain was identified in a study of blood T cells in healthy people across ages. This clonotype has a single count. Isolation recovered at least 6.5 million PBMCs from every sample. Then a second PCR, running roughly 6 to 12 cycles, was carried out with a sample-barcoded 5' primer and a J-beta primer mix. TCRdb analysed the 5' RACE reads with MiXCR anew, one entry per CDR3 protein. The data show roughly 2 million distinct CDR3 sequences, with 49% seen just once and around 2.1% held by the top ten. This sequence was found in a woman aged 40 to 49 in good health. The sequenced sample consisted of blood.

The chain's CDR3 is CATSALALGSSTDTQYF. The CDR3, as DNA: TGTGCCACCAGTGCCCTAGCGCTTGGTTCTAGCACAGATACGCAGTATTTT. This rearrangement joins TRBV24-1 to TRBJ2-3, with D possibly TRBD2 on 6 matching bases. This CDR3 comprises 17 residues. V was trimmed by 5 bases and J by 0 bases, leaving 17 bases between them. The germline gives CDR1 KGHDR, CDR2 SFDVKD.